What follows describes a single T cell receptor (beta chain). The antigen is unknown. These data originate in a study of post-analysis software for immune sequencing data. Study details: Secondary progressive, relapsing-remitting and progressive-relapsing multiple sclerosis were among the included disease courses.

The CDR3 loop spans 16 amino acids. Germline V lookup: CDR1 MGHRA, CDR2 YSYEKL. With 0 bases clipped from V and 2 bases from J, the junction kept 4 bases outside the gene matches. The authors incorporated unique molecular identifiers into the TCR beta cDNA libraries. Some 500,000 cDNA molecules were obtained per 1 to 10 million input T cells. TCRdb passed the PCR reads through MiXCR, listing each CDR3 protein once. This sample yields about 460,000 distinct CDR3 sequences, of which roughly 45% are seen a single time; about 12% belongs to the top ten. Points from the study as a whole: Included in a set of about 5 TRBV segments more frequent in patients than controls were TRBV5-6, TRBV5-1 and TRBV20-1. By F measure, strong co-clustering occurred among samples prepared in the same batch. Compared with controls, patients showed significantly lower normalized Chao1 diversity.

This sequence was found in a girl aged 10 to 17 with multiple sclerosis. The rearrangement links TRBV4-1 to TRBJ2-1, with 7 positions matching TRBD2. Sequenced material: blood. The chain's CDR3 is CASSQEVAGTYNEQFF. The DNA for the CDR3 is TGCGCCAGCAGCCAAGAGGTAGCGGGCACCTACAATGAGCAGTTCTTC.